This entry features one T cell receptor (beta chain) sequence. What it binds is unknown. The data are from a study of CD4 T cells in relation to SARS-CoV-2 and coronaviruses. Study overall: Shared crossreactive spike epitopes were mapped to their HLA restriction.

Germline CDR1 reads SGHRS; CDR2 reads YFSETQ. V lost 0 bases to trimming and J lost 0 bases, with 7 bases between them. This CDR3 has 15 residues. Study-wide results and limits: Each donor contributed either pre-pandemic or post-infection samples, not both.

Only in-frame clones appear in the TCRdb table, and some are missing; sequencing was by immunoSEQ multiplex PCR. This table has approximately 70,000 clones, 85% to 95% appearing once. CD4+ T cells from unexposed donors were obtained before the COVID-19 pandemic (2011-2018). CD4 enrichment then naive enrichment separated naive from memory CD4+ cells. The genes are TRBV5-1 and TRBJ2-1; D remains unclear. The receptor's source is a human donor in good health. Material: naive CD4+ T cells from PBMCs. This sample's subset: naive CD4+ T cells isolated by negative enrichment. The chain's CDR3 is CASSLAPDSYNEQFF. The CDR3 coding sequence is TGCGCCAGCAGCTTGGCCCCAGACTCCTACAATGAGCAGTTCTTC.